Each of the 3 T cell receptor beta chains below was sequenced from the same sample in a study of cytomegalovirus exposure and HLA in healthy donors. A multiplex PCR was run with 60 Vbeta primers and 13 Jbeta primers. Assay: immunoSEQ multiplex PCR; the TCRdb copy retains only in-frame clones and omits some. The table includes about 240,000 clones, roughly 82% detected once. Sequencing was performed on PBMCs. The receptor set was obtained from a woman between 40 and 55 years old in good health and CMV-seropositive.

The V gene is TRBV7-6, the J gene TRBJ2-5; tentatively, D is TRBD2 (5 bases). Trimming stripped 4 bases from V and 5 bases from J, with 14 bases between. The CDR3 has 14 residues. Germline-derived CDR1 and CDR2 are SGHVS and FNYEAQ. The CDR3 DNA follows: TGTGCCAGCAGCTCGACCGGGGTGTTGGAGACCCAGTACTTC. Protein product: CASSSTGVLETQYF.

DNA of the CDR3: TGTGCCAGCAGCTTAGTCCCCCTCACTGAAGCTTTCTTT. This sequence encodes CASSLVPLTEAFF. The chain links TRBV7-2 to TRBJ1-1, with D uncertain. CDR1 is SGHTA and CDR2 is FQGNSA in the germline V gene. CDR3 length: 13 amino acids. V was cut by 1 base and J by 4 bases, with 7 bases left in between.

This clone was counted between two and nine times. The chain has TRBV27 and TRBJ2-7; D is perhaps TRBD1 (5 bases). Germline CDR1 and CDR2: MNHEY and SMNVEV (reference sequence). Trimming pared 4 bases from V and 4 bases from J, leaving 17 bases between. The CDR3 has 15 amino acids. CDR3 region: CASSSPHQGVYEQYF. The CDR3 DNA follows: TGTGCCAGCAGTTCCCCCCATCAGGGCGTGTACGAGCAGTACTTC.